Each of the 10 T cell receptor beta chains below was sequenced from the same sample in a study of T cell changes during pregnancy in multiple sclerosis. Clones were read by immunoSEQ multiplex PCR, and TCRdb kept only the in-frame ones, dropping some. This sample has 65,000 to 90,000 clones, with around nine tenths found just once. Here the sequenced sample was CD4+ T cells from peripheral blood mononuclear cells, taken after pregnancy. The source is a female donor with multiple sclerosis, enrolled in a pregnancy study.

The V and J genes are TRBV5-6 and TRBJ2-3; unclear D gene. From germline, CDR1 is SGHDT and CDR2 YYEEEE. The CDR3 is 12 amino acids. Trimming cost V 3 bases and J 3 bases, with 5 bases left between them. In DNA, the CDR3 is TGTGCCAGCAGCTACAGTACAGATACGCAGTATTTT. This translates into CASSYSTDTQYF.

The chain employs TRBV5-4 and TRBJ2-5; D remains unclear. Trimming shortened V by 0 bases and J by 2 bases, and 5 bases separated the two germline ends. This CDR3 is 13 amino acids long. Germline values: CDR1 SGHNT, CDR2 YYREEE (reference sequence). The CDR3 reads CASSLGRQETQYF. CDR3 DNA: TGTGCCAGCAGCTTGGGGCGGCAAGAGACCCAGTACTTC. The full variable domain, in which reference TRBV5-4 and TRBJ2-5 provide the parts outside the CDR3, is ETGVTQSPTHLIKTRGQQVTLRCSSQSGHNTVSWYQQALGQGPQFIFQYYREEENGRGNFPPRFSGLQFPNYSSELNVNALELDDSALYLCASSLGRQETQYFGPGTRLLVL.

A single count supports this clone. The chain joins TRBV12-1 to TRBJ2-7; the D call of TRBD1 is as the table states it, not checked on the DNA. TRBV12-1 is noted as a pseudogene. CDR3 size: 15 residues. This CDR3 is CASSFVGRKGVEQYF. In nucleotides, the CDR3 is TGTGCCAGCAGCTTTGTTGGAAGAAAAGGGGTGGAGCAGTACTTC.

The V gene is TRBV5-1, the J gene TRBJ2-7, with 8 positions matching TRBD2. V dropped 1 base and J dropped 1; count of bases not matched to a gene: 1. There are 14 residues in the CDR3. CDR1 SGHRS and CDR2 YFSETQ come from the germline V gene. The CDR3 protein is CASSLTSGSYEQYF. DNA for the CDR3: TGCGCCAGCAGCTTGACTAGCGGTTCCTACGAGCAGTACTTC.

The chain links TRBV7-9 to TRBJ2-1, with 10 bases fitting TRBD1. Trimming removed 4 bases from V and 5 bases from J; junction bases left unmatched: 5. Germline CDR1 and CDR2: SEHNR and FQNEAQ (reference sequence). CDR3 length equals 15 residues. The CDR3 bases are TGTGCCAGCAGCTCCCGACAGGGGGCGAACAATGAGCAGTTCTTC. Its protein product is CASSSRQGANNEQFF. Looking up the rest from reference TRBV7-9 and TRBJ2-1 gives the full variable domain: DTGVSQNPRHKITKRGQNVTFRCDPISEHNRLYWYRQTLGQGPEFLTYFQNEAQLEKSRLLSDRFSAERPKGSFSTLEIQRTEQGDSAMYLCASSSRQGANNEQFFGPGTRLTVL.

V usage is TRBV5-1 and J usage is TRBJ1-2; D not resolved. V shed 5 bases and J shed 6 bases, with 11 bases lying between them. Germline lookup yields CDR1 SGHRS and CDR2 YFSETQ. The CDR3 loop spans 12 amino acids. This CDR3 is CASSLEGNGYTF. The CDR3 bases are TGCGCCAGCAGTTTAGAGGGAAATGGCTACACCTTC.

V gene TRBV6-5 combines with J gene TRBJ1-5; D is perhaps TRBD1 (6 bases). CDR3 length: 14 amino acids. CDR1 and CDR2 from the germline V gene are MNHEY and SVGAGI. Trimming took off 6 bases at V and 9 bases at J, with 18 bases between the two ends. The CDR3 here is CASSKGGAIGPQHF. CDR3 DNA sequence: TGTGCCAGCAGCAAGGGGGGGGCCATCGGGCCCCAGCATTTT.

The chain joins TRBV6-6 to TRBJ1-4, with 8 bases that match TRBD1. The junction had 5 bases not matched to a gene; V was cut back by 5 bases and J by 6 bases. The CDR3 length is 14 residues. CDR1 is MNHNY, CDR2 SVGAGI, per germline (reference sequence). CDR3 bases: TGTGCCAGCAGTCCAGGGGGCGGTCATGAAAAACTGTTTTTT. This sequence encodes CASSPGGGHEKLFF.

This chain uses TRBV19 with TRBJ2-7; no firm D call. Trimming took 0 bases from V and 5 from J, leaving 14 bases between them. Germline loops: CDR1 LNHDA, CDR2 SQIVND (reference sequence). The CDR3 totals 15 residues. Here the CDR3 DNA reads TGTGCCAGTAGTATAGATGGGTTGCGGCCCAACGAGCAGTACTTC. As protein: CASSIDGLRPNEQYF.

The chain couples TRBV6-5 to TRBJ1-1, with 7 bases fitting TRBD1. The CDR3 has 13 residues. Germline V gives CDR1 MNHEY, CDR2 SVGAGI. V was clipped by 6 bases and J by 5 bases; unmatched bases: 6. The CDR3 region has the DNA TGTGCCAGCAGCGAGGGGGCGAGGACTGAAGCTTTCTTT. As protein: CASSEGARTEAFF.